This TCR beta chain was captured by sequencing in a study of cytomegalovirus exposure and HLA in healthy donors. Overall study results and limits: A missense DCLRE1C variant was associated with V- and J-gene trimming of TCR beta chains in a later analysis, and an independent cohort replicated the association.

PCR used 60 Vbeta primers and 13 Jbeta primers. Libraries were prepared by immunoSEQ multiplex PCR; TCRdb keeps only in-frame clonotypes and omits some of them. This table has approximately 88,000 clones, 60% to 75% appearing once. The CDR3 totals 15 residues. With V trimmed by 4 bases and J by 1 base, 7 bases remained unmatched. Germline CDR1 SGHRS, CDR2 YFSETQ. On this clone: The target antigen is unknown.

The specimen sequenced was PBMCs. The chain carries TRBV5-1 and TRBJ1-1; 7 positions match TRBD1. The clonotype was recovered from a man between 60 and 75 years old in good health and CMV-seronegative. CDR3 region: CASSLPQGRNTEAFF. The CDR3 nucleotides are TGCGCCAGCAGCCTCCCACAGGGGAGGAACACTGAAGCTTTCTTT. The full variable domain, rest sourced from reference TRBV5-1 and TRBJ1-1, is KAGVTQTPRYLIKTRGQQVTLSCSPISGHRSVSWYQQTPGQGLQFLFEYFSETQRNKGNFPGRFSGRQFSNSRSEMNVSTLELGDSALYLCASSLPQGRNTEAFFGQGTRLTVV.